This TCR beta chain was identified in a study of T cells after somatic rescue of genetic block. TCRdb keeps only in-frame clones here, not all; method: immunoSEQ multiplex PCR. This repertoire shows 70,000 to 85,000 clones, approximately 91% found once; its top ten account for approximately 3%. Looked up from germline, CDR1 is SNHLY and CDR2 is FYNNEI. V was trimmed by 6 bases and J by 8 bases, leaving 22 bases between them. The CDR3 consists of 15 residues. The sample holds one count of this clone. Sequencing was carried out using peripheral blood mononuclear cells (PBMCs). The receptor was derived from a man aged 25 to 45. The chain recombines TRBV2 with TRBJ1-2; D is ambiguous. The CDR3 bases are TGTGCCAGCAGCGTCACGACGCCCAGAAAGTCCGGCTACACCTTC. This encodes CASSVTTPRKSGYTF. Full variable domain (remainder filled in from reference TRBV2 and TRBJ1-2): EPEVTQTPSHQVTQMGQEVILRCVPISNHLYFYWYRQILGQKVEFLVSFYNNEISEKSEIFDDQFSVERPDGSNFTLKIRSTKLEDSAMYFCASSVTTPRKSGYTFGSGTRLTVV.